This T cell receptor beta chain stems from a study of memory CD4+ T cells and cytomegalovirus serostatus (dated by TCRdb to the late 2010s). In terms of the full investigation: A total of about 33 healthy Belgian adults, of whom 9 were CMV seropositive and some 24 were CMV seronegative, were included in the cohort. To replicate a published TCR-based CMV serostatus classifier, the researchers sequenced the CD4+ memory TCRbeta repertoires of a Belgian cohort whose cytomegalovirus serostatus was known.

The Quick-DNA Microprep Kit was used to extract genomic DNA from the sorted cells. Amplification of TCRbeta DNA was done with the immunoSEQ hsTCRbeta kit, following the protocol from the manufacturer. TCRbeta libraries were sequenced on an Illumina MiSeq instrument. In the source study's methods: Once out-of-frame sequences had been removed, a few million distinct TCRbeta sequences were left, which works out to an average of roughly 67,000 per individual. Each individual was scored using the number of 150 to 200 previously reported CMV-associated TCRbeta sequences that the individual carried and the total number of productive distinct TCRbeta sequences. A beta-binomial model was reimplemented in Python, and random forests from scikit-learn, run with default parameters, were trained on data from the US cohort. Classifier performance on the Belgian cohort was summarized as median AUC with percentile confidence intervals over 10,000 bootstrap iterations. TCRdb retrieved this table from immuneACCESS and kept in-frame rearrangements only. Not all clones are present; in checked studies, unresolved V genes account for under half, and no reason is known for the remainder. V, J and clone size are taken as reported in that table, and D and trimming were inferred from the DNA itself. The sample table records approximately 92,000 clones; 80% of these occur just once. The ten largest clones represent less than 4% of the sample.

What the authors observed across the whole study: Among the roughly 160 previously reported CMV-associated TCRbeta sequences, some 62 showed up in the CD4+ memory repertoires, with each one found in between one and five individuals. Only CD4+CD45RO+ memory cells were sequenced, in contrast to the original study, which included naive and memory CD4+ and CD8+ populations. On the Belgian cohort, the classifier built on the original framework reached a median bootstrapped AUC of about 0.95, with a 95% CI of 0.76-1.00. The results were interpreted as suggesting that the CMV-associated TCR signature is largely present in the CD4+ memory repertoire. For predicting CMV serostatus, the median bootstrapped AUC was roughly 0.96 using the original framework and about 0.9 using a US-trained random forest.

As to this clone: The antigen it recognizes is unknown. No clone much larger than this one lies a single base away; base qualities are absent.

Trimming costs V 1 base and J 4 bases, and their ends lie 8 bases apart. The CDR3 covers 14 residues, taking in both the cysteine and the phenylalanine. Just CDR3 DNA is preserved here, 42 bases in frame from base 1. From the germline V gene, CDR1 is SGHAT and CDR2 is FQNNGV. Single viable CD3+CD4+CD8-CD45RO+ cells were sorted as memory CD4+ T cells on a FACSAria II. CMV serostatus was determined using a Roche Elecsys assay that detects serum IgG against CMV pp150, pp28, p38 and p52. Following thawing, total CD4+ T cells were enriched through positive selection using CD4 magnetic microbeads. The samples came from a different study that was designed specifically to examine the CD4+ T cell memory repertoire. Following standard operating procedures, peripheral blood mononuclear cells were isolated and cryopreserved, while serum was kept at -80 degrees C. Staining used CD3-PerCP (BW264/56), CD4-APC (RPA-T4), CD45RO-PE (UCHT1) and CD8-Pacific Orange (3B5) antibodies, with Sytox blue excluding non-viable cells.

This TCR came from an adult in good health and CMV-seropositive. The chain is assembled from TRBV11-2 and TRBJ1-5; the D gene is not confidently resolved. Sequencing input: memory CD4+ T cells from blood. The encoded CDR3 is CASSLGEENQPQHF. The DNA reads as follows: TGTGCCAGCAGCTTAGGGGAGGAGAATCAGCCCCAGCATTTT.